The next 24 T cell receptor beta chains were all read from a single sample in a study of Ad26.COV2.S vaccination and SARS-CoV-2 variants. Treatment of the sample: some 19 received Ad26.COV2.S at low or high dose, single or two shots; several received placebo; per-sample allocation not given. Sampling took place 63 days after the first vaccine or placebo injection. TCRdb's table, derived via immunoSEQ multiplex PCR, lists solely in-frame clones and lacks some. In the table there are about 370,000 clones, less than 90% of which are singletons. The material sequenced was peripheral blood, taken in a trial of Ad26.COV2.S vaccine versus placebo. Receptor source: a person aged 18-60 years who received the Ad26.COV2.S COVID-19 vaccine or a placebo.

The V gene is TRBV7-6, the J gene TRBJ2-1; maybe TRBD2 (6 bases). The CDR3 runs to 16 residues. V was shortened by 4 bases and J by 0 bases, with 13 bases between the two germline ends. Germline CDR1 SGHVS, CDR2 FNYEAQ. The chain's CDR3 is CASSSLSGPSYNEQFF. The CDR3 nucleotides read TGTGCCAGCAGCTCACTGAGCGGGCCCTCCTACAATGAGCAGTTCTTC.

The chain employs TRBV27 and TRBJ1-2; unclear D gene. The germline CDR1 and CDR2 sequences are MNHEY and SMNVEV (reference sequence). V shed 5 bases and J shed 4 bases, with 14 bases lying between them. The CDR3 extends over 14 amino acids. CDR3 in amino acids: CASSPSPGLYGYTF. For the CDR3, the DNA is TGTGCCAGCAGTCCCTCCCCTGGTCTCTATGGCTACACCTTC.

The table lists this clone with a few counts. CDR3 in DNA: TGTGCCAGCAAGAGGACAGGTACCTACGAGCAGTACTTC. This codes for CASKRTGTYEQYF. This chain joins TRBV6-5 and TRBJ2-7; 7 bases line up with TRBD1. The length of the CDR3 is 13 residues. In germline, CDR1 is MNHEY, CDR2 SVGAGI. The trim removed 7 bases at V and 2 bases at J, leaving 5 bases unmatched.

The rearrangement joins TRBV18 to TRBJ1-1; possible D gene TRBD1, 5 bases. This CDR3 is 13 amino acids long. Germline V gene lookup returns CDR1 KGHSH and CDR2 LQKENI. The germline V and J ends were trimmed by 7 bases and 2 bases, with 11 bases remaining between them. The CDR3 nucleotides read TGTGCCAGCTTAGCCGGGACCAACACTGAAGCTTTCTTT. Translated: CASLAGTNTEAFF.

The V call is TRBV6-1, the J call TRBJ1-2, with 8 bases identical to TRBD1. The CDR3 spans 14 residues. CDR1 MNHNS and CDR2 SASEGT come from the germline V gene. Trimming removed 2 bases from V and 4 bases from J; junction bases left unmatched: 3. The chain's CDR3 is CASSEPGGFYGYTF. For the CDR3, the DNA is TGTGCCAGCAGTGAACCAGGGGGCTTCTATGGCTACACCTTC.

This clone appeared a few times. The V gene is TRBV27, the J gene TRBJ1-6; D not certain. The CDR3 extends over 14 amino acids. CDR1 and CDR2 (germline): MNHEY, SMNVEV (reference sequence). The V and J ends lost 8 bases and 0 bases respectively, with 8 bases between them. In nucleotides, the CDR3 is TGTGCCAGCCGACCTTACTCCTATAATTCACCCCTCCACTTT. It translates to CASRPYSYNSPLHF.

V is TRBV4-3 and J is TRBJ1-4, with no clear D. Trimming removed 0 bases from V and 0 bases from J, with 11 bases in between. The CDR3 sequence is 17 residues long. The V gene's germline CDR1 is LGHNA and CDR2 YSLEER. CDR3 loop: CASSQDGHYATNEKLFF. CDR3 sequence (DNA): TGCGCCAGCAGCCAAGACGGGCACTACGCAACTAATGAAAAACTGTTTTTT.

The chain uses TRBV7-2 and TRBJ1-1; D ambiguous. Germline CDR1 and CDR2: SGHTA and FQGNSA. This CDR3 comprises 13 residues. The germline V and J ends were trimmed by 3 bases and 3 bases, with 8 bases remaining between them. CDR3 amino acids: CASSFGPYTEAFF. In DNA form, the CDR3 reads TGTGCCAGCAGCTTCGGACCCTACACTGAAGCTTTCTTT.

V and J are TRBV4-1 and TRBJ2-1, with D perhaps matching TRBD1 (6 bases). Germline V gene lookup returns CDR1 MGHRA and CDR2 YSYEKL. The CDR3 spans 17 residues. Trimming shortened V by 1 base and J by 6 bases, and 19 bases separated the two germline ends. The CDR3 DNA is TGCGCCAGCAGCCAAGTCTTGAGGACAGCGATTTTCAATGAGCAGTTCTTC. Translating gives CASSQVLRTAIFNEQFF.

J is TRBJ1-2 and V is TRBV12-5; a possible D gene is TRBD1 (5 bases). CDR1 LGHNT and CDR2 FRNRAP come from the germline V gene. V lost 5 bases to trimming and J lost 4 bases, with 17 bases between them. The CDR3 totals 15 residues. CDR3: CASGPPFGGIYGYTF. In nucleotides, the CDR3 is TGTGCTAGTGGTCCACCGTTTGGGGGAATCTATGGCTACACCTTC.

The genes are TRBV12-5 and TRBJ2-7; possible D gene TRBD1, 5 bases. CDR3 length: 15 residues. The germline CDR1 and CDR2 sequences are LGHNT and FRNRAP. The V gene lost 2 bases and the J gene lost 3 bases, with 14 bases spanning the gap. CDR3 sequence reads: CASGLSQGMGYEQYF. The CDR3 DNA follows: TGTGCTAGTGGTTTGTCGCAGGGTATGGGCTACGAGCAGTACTTC. Variable domain in full (rest from reference TRBV12-5 and TRBJ2-7): DARVTQTPRHKVTEMGQEVTMRCQPILGHNTVFWYRQTMMQGLELLAYFRNRAPLDDSGMPKDRFSAEMPDATLATLKIQPSEPRDSAVYFCASGLSQGMGYEQYFGPGTRLTVT.

The V and J genes are TRBV14 and TRBJ1-6, with TRBD1 as a possible D gene (6 bases). The CDR3 sequence is 14 residues long. The V end lost 5 bases, the J end lost 7 bases, and 12 bases lay between the germline ends. Germline V CDR1 and CDR2: SGHDN, FVKESK. For the CDR3, the DNA is TGTGCCAGCAGCTCGGACAGTCTCAATTCACCCCTCCACTTT. It translates to CASSSDSLNSPLHF.

The chain combines TRBV7-9 with TRBJ1-4; D might be TRBD1 (6 bases). The germline V and J ends were trimmed by 4 bases and 7 bases, with 13 bases remaining between them. CDR3 size: 14 residues. Germline V lookup: CDR1 SEHNR, CDR2 FQNEAQ (reference sequence). The CDR3 loop is CASSSQGIGEKLFF. CDR3 nucleotides: TGTGCCAGCAGCTCCCAGGGGATTGGTGAAAAACTGTTTTTT.

The chain recombines TRBV19 with TRBJ1-6, with 8 bases lining up with TRBD1. This CDR3 contains 16 residues. Trimming cost V 3 bases and J 6 bases; bases outside gene matches: 7. Germline CDR1 LNHDA, CDR2 SQIVND (reference sequence). CDR3 DNA: TGTGCCAGTAGTATCGGACAGGGAAGGTTTAATTCACCCCTCCACTTT. Its translation is CASSIGQGRFNSPLHF.

CDR3 loop: CASSQIQSDEQFF. In nucleotides, the CDR3 is TGTGCCAGCAGCCAGATCCAGTCCGATGAGCAGTTCTTC. The chain combines TRBV5-4 with TRBJ2-1; D unclear. CDR3 length: 13 amino acids. V lost 4 bases, J lost 8 bases, and 13 bases lay in between. Per the germline V gene, CDR1 is SGHNT and CDR2 is YYREEE (reference sequence).

This chain connects TRBV5-1 to TRBJ2-5; D might be TRBD2 (7 bases). The germline V and J ends were trimmed by 3 bases and 5 bases, with 14 bases remaining between them. CDR1 SGHRS and CDR2 YFSETQ come from the germline V gene. The CDR3 length is 14 residues. Here the CDR3 reads CASSSAGGQETQYF. The CDR3 nucleotides read TGCGCCAGCAGCTCCGCCGGGGGGCAGGAGACCCAGTACTTC.

V is TRBV3-1 (or the pseudogene TRBV3-2) and J is TRBJ2-7, with TRBD1 matching 9 bases. The CDR3 contains 13 residues. Germline lookup yields CDR1 LGHDT and CDR2 YNNKEL (reference sequence). V trimming: 4 bases; J trimming: 5 bases; junction bases outside the gene matches: 3. The CDR3 sequence is CASSRDRVHEQYF. The CDR3 nucleotides are TGTGCCAGCAGCCGGGACAGGGTCCACGAGCAGTACTTC.

The count of this clone is one. The rearrangement joins TRBV19 to TRBJ1-4; a weak D match, TRBD1 (5 bases). Trimming removed 4 bases from V and 8 bases from J, with 17 bases in between. This CDR3 has 15 amino acids. Per the germline V gene, CDR1 is LNHDA and CDR2 is SQIVND (reference sequence). The CDR3 spells CASSRNPREHEKLFF. CDR3 bases: TGTGCCAGTAGTAGGAACCCCAGGGAACACGAAAAACTGTTTTTT.

This clone occurred once. V usage is TRBV23-1 and J usage is TRBJ1-5; TRBD1 matches at 8 bases. TRBV23-1 is placed among ORFs of uncertain function. V lost 1 base to trimming and J lost 3 bases; unmatched junction nucleotides: 14. This CDR3 has 19 residues. CDR3 sequence: CASSQFQRRRQGINQPQHF. The CDR3 coding sequence is TGCGCCAGCAGTCAATTTCAGAGACGTAGACAGGGGATCAATCAGCCCCAGCATTTT.

The chain employs TRBV18 and TRBJ1-2; 7 positions agree with TRBD1. CDR3 size: 14 residues. The germline V gene encodes CDR1 KGHSH and CDR2 LQKENI. J gave up 3 bases and V 8 bases, and 9 bases lay outside the gene matches. In DNA, the CDR3 is TGTGCCAGCGGGGGACAGTATGGGGACTATGGCTACACCTTC. It specifies CASGGQYGDYGYTF.

The chain combines TRBV18 with TRBJ1-2; weak D call: TRBD1 (6 bases). V shed 6 bases and J shed 2 bases, with 16 bases lying between them. The CDR3 totals 15 residues. CDR1 KGHSH and CDR2 LQKENI come from the germline V gene. CDR3 sequence (DNA): TGTGCCAGCTCCCCCGCGGGGGCAGGGAACTATGGCTACACCTTC. Its translation: CASSPAGAGNYGYTF.

The V and J genes are TRBV7-2 and TRBJ2-5, with D perhaps matching TRBD1 (6 bases). The V end was cut by 1 base, the J end by 4 bases, with 10 bases between. Germline CDR1 is SGHTA and CDR2 is FQGNSA. The CDR3 has 14 amino acids. The CDR3 bases are TGTGCCAGCAGCTTAGAATGGGGGCTAGAGACCCAGTACTTC. It is translated as CASSLEWGLETQYF.

This chain links TRBV2 with TRBJ2-1; 8 bases line up with TRBD1. J was trimmed by 8 bases and V by 6 bases; bases with no gene match: 6. This CDR3 comprises 13 residues. Germline-derived CDR1 and CDR2 are SNHLY and FYNNEI. The CDR3 sequence is CASSGTGGDEQFF. CDR3 coding DNA: TGTGCCAGCAGCGGGACAGGAGGGGATGAGCAGTTCTTC.

V and J are TRBV4-1 and TRBJ2-7, with a weak D call TRBD2 (5 bases). The CDR3 runs to 14 residues. Germline V gene data show CDR1 as MGHRA and CDR2 as YSYEKL. V shed 4 bases and J shed 12 bases, with 22 bases lying between them. This chain's CDR3 is CASSLTPEGYYLYF. The CDR3 DNA sequence: TGCGCCAGCAGCCTCACCCCTGAGGGCTATTATCTGTACTTC.